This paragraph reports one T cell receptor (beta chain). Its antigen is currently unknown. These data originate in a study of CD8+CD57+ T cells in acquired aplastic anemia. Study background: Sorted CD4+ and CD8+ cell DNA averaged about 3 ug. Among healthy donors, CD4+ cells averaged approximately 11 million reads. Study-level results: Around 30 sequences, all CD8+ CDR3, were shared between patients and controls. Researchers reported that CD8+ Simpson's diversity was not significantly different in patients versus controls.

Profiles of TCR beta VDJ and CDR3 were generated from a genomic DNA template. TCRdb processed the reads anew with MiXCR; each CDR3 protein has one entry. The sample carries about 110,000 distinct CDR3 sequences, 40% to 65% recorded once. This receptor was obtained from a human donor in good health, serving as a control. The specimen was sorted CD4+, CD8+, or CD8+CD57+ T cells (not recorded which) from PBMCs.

The CDR3: CASSLGTNTGELFF. The CDR3 DNA follows: TGTGCCAGCAGCTTAGGTACGAACACCGGGGAGCTGTTTTTT. The chain combines TRBV7-8 with TRBJ2-2; D gene unclear. Trimming took 1 base from V and 0 from J, leaving 3 bases between them. From germline, CDR1 is SGHVS and CDR2 FQNEAQ. The CDR3 spans 14 residues.